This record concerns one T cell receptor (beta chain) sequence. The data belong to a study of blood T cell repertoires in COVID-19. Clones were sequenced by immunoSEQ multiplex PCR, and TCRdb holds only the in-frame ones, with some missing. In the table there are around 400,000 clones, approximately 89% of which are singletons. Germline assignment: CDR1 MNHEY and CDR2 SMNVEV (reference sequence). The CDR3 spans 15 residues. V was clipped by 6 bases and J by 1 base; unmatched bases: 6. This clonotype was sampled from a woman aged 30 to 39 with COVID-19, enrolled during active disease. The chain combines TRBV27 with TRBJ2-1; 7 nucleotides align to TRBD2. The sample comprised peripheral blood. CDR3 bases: TGTGCCAGCAGATTGGTGGGGGGGTCCTACAATGAGCAGTTCTTC. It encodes CASRLVGGSYNEQFF.